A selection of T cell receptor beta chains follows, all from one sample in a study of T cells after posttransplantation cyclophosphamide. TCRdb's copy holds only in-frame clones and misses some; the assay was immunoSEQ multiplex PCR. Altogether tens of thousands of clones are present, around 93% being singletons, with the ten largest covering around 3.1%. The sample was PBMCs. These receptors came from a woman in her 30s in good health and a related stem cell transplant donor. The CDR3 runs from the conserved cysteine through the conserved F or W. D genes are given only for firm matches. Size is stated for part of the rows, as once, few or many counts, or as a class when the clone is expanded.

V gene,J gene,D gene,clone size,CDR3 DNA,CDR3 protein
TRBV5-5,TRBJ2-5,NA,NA,TGTGCCAGCAGCTTGGAGGCAGGAGTTACGATAGAGACCCAGTACTTC,CASSLEAGVTIETQYF
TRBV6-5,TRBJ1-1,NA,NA,TGTGCCAGCAGTTACTCGAGTAGGAACACTGAAGCTTTCTTT,CASSYSSRNTEAFF
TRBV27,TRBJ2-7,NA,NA,TGTGCCAGCAGTTTAAACAGGGTCGAGCAGTACTTC,CASSLNRVEQYF
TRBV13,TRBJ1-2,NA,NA,TGTGCCAGCAGCGAACCCCAGGTCCCAGCTAACTATGGCTACACCTTC,CASSEPQVPANYGYTF
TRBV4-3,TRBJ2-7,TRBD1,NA,TGCGCCAGCAGCCACGACAGGGGACACGAGCAGTACTTC,CASSHDRGHEQYF
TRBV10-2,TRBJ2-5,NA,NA,TGCGCCAGCAGTGAGTCAGCCAAGGACACCCAGTACTTC,CASSESAKDTQYF
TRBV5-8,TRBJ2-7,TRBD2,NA,TGTGCCAGCAGCCCTAGCGGGGGGGGCTCCTACGAGCAGTACTTC,CASSPSGGGSYEQYF
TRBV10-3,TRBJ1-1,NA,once,TGTGCCTCCTGGGGGGACACTGAAGCTTTCTTT,CASWGDTEAFF
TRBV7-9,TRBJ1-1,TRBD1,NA,TGTGCCAGCAGCAGCGACAGGGGACCTGAAGCTTTCTTT,CASSSDRGPEAFF
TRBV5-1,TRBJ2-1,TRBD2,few,TGCGCCAGCAGCTTGTCCCCACTAGCGGGGGGATTCAATGAGCAGTTCTTC,CASSLSPLAGGFNEQFF
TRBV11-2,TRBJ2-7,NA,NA,TGTGCCAGCAGCCAGACAGCTTACGAGCAGTACTTC,CASSQTAYEQYF